One T cell receptor beta chain is described in this entry. Its specificity is unknown. Random hexamers were used to reverse transcribe the RNA input (0.5 to 1 ug). From the immunoSEQ multiplex PCR reads, TCRdb called clonotypes with MiXCR, one entry per CDR3 protein. The sample records around 130,000 distinct CDR3 sequences, around 91% being singletons. Negative isolation was applied to CD8+ and CD4+ T cells, and FACS enrichment was applied to TEMRA cells. The data originate from a study of CD8 T cells in Susac syndrome. Study results and limitations: Acknowledgment was made by the study that its TCR sequencing and HLA analysis involved a relatively small number of individuals.

From germline, CDR1 is LNHDA and CDR2 SQIVND (reference sequence). The CDR3 totals 13 residues. The V end was cut by 5 bases, the J end by 10 bases, with 16 bases between. This TCR was sampled from a human donor with multiple sclerosis. Sequenced material: CD8+ T cells from PBMCs. The chain has TRBV19 and TRBJ2-3; D is ambiguous. CDR3 sequence (DNA): TGTGCCAGTAGTCTCGGAAGTCTAAGCTCGCAGTATTTT. This sequence encodes CASSLGSLSSQYF.